Below, 2 T cell receptor beta chains from the same sample are listed, as sequenced in a study of T cell repertoires in cytomegalovirus infection. TCRdb passed the reads through MiXCR, listing each CDR3 protein once. The sample lists more than 90,000 distinct CDR3 sequences; about 9.4% were seen once. No antigen has been assigned to these receptors. The sequenced material came from PBMCs, sequenced either directly or after in vitro stimulation (not recorded which). The receptors were gathered from a human donor in good health (CMV status not recorded). Some clones in this sample may be carry-over from other donors' samples.

This clonotype has a handful of counts. V and J are TRBV10-3 and TRBJ2-2; TRBD1 matches 9 bases. The CDR3 loop spans 16 amino acids. Trimming removed 4 bases from V and 1 base from J; junction bases left unmatched: 4. The germline V gene has CDR1 ENHRY and CDR2 SYGVKD. The CDR3 DNA reads TGTGCCATCAGTGTGGACAGGGGCGGGAACACCGGGGAGCTGTTTTTT. Translated, it gives CAISVDRGGNTGELFF.

This clonotype was seen ten or more times. The genes are TRBV4-2 and TRBJ1-1, with D uncertain. This CDR3 comprises 15 residues. Germline assignment: CDR1 LGHNA and CDR2 YNFKEQ. V lost 0 bases and J lost 5, with 13 bases in between. The CDR3 bases are TGTGCCAGCAGCCAAGACGGGAGGGCGGGGACTGAAGCTTTCTTT. Translation: CASSQDGRAGTEAFF.